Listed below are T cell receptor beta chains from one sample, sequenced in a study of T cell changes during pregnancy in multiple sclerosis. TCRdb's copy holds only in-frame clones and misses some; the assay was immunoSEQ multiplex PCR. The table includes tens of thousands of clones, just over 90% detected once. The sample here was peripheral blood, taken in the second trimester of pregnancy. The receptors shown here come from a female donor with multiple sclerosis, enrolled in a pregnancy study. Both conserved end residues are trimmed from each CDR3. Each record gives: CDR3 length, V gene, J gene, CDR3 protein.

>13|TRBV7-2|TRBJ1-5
ASSPVTGADQPQH
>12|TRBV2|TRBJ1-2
ASGDWAADYGYT
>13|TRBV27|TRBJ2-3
ASSISGGNTDTQY
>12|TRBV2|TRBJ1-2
ASSEVGRGRGYT
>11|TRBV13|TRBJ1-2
ASSGTGKVSYT
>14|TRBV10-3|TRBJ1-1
ATLNRGGGDNTEAF
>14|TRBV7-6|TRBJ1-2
ASSLAPGQGYYGYT
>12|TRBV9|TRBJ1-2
ASSLLTANYGYT
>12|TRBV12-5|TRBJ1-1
ASGPNREGTEAF
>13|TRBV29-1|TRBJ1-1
SVRQGWGMNTEAF
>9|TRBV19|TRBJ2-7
ASSPGFEQY
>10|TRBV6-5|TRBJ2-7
ATQGPSYEQY
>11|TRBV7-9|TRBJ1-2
ASSEGQGHGYT
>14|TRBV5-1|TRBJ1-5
ASSLGPTGRNQPQH
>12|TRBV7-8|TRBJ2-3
ASSLGQSTNTQY
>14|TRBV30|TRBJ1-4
AWSWDSFKTNEKLF
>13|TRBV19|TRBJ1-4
ASSIPSGNNEKLF
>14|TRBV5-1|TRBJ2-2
ASSRTVPGNTGELF
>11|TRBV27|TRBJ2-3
ATWRRWPDTQY
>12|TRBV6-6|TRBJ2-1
ASRTDRGGNEQF
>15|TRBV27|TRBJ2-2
ASSLLSRPMNTGELF
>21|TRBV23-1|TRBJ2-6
AHGEGFGSSDPAGHSGANVLT
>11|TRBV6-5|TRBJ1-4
ASREGGSEKLF
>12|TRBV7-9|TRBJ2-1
ASSPQVTLDEQF
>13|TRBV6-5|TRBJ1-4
ASSPTGVSGEKLF
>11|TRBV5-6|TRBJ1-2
ASSRDRLYGYT